This entry features one T cell receptor beta chain sequence. Its antigen is unidentified. The sample belongs to a study of blood T cells in healthy people across ages. It was roughly 10 milliliters of peripheral blood that were drawn from each donor. For the second PCR, which ran for about 6 to 12 cycles, a sample-barcoded 5' primer and a J-beta primer mix were used. Sequencing of every sample gave 2.5 million or more CDR3-containing paired-end reads. TCRdb re-called the 5' RACE reads through MiXCR, storing one row per CDR3 protein. This sample has 650,000 to 1,000,000 distinct CDR3 sequences, with around 36% found just once. Germline CDR1 and CDR2: MNHEY and SMNVEV (reference sequence). The CDR3 extends over 16 amino acids. Points from the study as a whole: In long-lived donors, naive CD4+ cell counts and diversity exceeded those of aged donors. Unsorted PBMCs prevented conclusive naive versus antigen-experienced comparison.

This chain uses TRBV27 with TRBJ2-1, with D possibly being TRBD1 (6 bases). The J call is in doubt because the DNA end fits TRBJ2-7 better. The sample taken for sequencing was blood. The receptor was isolated from a young man in good health. DNA for the CDR3: TGTGCCAGCAGTTTAGTTCAGGGGATCGGTTACAATGAGCAGTACTTC. Translation gives CASSLVQGIGYNEQYF.